These 8 T cell receptor beta chains share one sample of origin, sequenced in a study of spatial heterogeneity in lung cancer. TCRdb re-analysed the 5' RACE reads in MiXCR, keeping a single row per CDR3 protein. The repertoire holds roughly 120,000 distinct CDR3 sequences, with 9.5% to 15% as singletons. Sample time point: blood at routine non-recurrence follow-up after resection. The authors sequenced whole RNA from tumor, nontumor lung or frozen PBMC without sorting. The starting material was PBMCs, obtained at follow-up. These TCRs come from a male donor with early-stage non-small cell lung cancer.

J is TRBJ1-1 and V is TRBV3-1; tentative D call: TRBD1 (5 bases). Germline V CDR1 and CDR2: LGHDT, YNNKEL (reference sequence). V was cut by 1 base and J by 1 base, with 7 bases left in between. This CDR3 is 14 amino acids long. CDR3 coding DNA: TGTGCCAGCAGCCAAGGGACACGGAACACTGAAGCTTTCTTT. Its translation: CASSQGTRNTEAFF.

This clonotype was recorded a few times. V and J are TRBV3-1 and TRBJ1-6; D not resolved. Germline V gene sequence: CDR1 LGHDT, CDR2 YNNKEL (reference sequence). Trimming left V 2 bases short and J 0 bases short, with 11 bases between. CDR3 length: 17 residues. The CDR3 bases are TGTGCCAGCAGCCAACCCGGACTGATCTCCTATAATTCACCCCTCCACTTT. It yields the protein CASSQPGLISYNSPLHF.

The chain has TRBV28 and TRBJ2-3; tentative D call: TRBD2 (5 bases). Per germline, CDR1 MDHEN and CDR2 SYDVKM. Trimming cost V 4 bases and J 5 bases, with 13 bases left between them. CDR3 length: 14 amino acids. The CDR3 sequence: CASSSSIGGDTQYF. In DNA form, the CDR3 reads TGTGCCAGCAGTTCCTCGATAGGAGGAGATACGCAGTATTTT. Drawing the rest from reference TRBV28 and TRBJ2-3, the complete variable domain is DVKVTQSSRYLVKRTGEKVFLECVQDMDHENMFWYRQDPGLGLRLIYFSYDVKMKEKGDIPEGYSVSREKKERFSLILESASTNQTSMYLCASSSSIGGDTQYFGPGTRLTVL.

The chain couples TRBV4-2 to TRBJ2-7; the match to TRBD1 covers 9 bases. The CDR3 runs 13 residues. Looked up from germline, CDR1 is LGHNA and CDR2 is YNFKEQ. V gave up 5 bases and J gave up 5 bases; unmatched junction bases: 4. CDR3 in DNA: TGTGCCAGCAGCATCGGACAGGGGAACGAGCAGTACTTC. The encoded protein is CASSIGQGNEQYF.

The V and J genes are TRBV5-1 and TRBJ2-3; no clear D gene. The germline gives CDR1 SGHRS, CDR2 YFSETQ. The V and J ends lost 0 bases and 0 bases respectively, with 8 bases between them. The CDR3 contains 15 residues. CDR3 residues: CASSLATSSTDTQYF. The CDR3 DNA sequence: TGCGCCAGCAGCTTGGCTACTTCTAGCACAGATACGCAGTATTTT.

This clonotype was seen ten or more times. The chain joins TRBV12-5 to TRBJ2-5, with 11 bases lining up with TRBD1. There are 15 residues in the CDR3. The V segment lost 7 bases and the J segment 5 bases; nucleotides outside the gene matches: 9. Germline CDR1 is LGHNT and CDR2 is FRNRAP. CDR3 in DNA: TGTGCTAGTGCTCGCCGGACAGGGGGCGGTGAGACCCAGTACTTC. It codes for CASARRTGGGETQYF.

This clonotype turned up a few times. The chain joins TRBV28 to TRBJ2-3, with a weak D call TRBD1 (6 bases). In germline, CDR1 is MDHEN, CDR2 SYDVKM. The CDR3 is made up of 18 amino acids. V was shortened by 4 bases and J by 6 bases, with 26 bases between the two germline ends. The CDR3 DNA is TGTGCCAGCAGTTCTAAGGCCCAATGGCAGGGGATATCCGATACGCAGTATTTT. This sequence encodes CASSSKAQWQGISDTQYF.

The table lists this clonotype with many counts. This rearrangement joins TRBV29-1 to TRBJ2-5; 10 nucleotides align to TRBD2. CDR3 length: 15 residues. Trimming at V came to 0 bases and at J to 4 bases, leaving 5 bases not matched to a gene. Germline V CDR1 and CDR2: SQVTM, ANQGSEA. The CDR3 region is CSVEEERGGRETQYF. The CDR3 bases are TGCAGCGTTGAAGAGGAGCGGGGGGGGCGAGAGACCCAGTACTTC.